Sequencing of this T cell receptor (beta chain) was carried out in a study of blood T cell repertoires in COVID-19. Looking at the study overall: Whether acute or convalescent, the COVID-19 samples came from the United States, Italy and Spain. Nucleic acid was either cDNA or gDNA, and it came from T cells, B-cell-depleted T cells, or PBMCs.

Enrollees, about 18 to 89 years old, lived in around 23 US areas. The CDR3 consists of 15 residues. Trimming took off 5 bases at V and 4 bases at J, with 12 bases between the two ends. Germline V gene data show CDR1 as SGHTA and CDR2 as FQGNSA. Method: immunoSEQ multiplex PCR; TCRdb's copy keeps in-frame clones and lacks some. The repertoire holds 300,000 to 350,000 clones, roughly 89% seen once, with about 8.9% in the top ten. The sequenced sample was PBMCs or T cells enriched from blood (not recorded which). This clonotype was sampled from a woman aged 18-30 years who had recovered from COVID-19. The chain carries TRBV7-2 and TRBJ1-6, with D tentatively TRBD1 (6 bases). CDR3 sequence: CASSKDRDYNSPLHF. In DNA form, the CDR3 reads TGTGCCAGCAGCAAGGACAGAGATTATAATTCACCCCTCCACTTT.